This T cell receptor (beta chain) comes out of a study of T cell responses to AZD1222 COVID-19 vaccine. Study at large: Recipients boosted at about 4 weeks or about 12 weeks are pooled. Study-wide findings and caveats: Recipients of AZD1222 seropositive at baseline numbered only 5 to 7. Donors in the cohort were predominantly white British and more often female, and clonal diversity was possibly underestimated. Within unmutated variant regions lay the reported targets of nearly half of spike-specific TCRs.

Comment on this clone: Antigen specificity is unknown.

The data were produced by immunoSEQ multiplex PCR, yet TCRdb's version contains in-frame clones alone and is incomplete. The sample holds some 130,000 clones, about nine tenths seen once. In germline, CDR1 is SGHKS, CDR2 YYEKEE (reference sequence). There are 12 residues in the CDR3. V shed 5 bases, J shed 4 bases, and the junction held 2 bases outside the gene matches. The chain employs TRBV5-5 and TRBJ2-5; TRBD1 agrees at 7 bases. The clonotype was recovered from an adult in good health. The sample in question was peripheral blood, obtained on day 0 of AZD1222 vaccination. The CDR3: CASRRDRETQYF. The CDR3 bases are TGTGCCAGCAGGAGGGACAGAGAGACCCAGTACTTC.